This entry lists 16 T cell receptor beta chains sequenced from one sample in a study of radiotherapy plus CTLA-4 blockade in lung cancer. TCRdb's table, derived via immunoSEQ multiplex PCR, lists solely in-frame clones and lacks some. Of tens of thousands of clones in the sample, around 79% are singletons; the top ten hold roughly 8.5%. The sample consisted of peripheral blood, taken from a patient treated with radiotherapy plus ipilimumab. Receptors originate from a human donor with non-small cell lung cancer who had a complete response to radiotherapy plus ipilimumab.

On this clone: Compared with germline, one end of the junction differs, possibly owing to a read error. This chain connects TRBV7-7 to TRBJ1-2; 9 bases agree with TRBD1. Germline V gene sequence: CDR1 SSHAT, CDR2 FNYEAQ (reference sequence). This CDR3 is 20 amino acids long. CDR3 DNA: TGTGCTAGCAGCTTAGTTCCGGTGAGACAGGGGGGACGATGGCTTGGTGGCTACACCTTC. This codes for CASSLVPVRQGGRWLGGYTF.

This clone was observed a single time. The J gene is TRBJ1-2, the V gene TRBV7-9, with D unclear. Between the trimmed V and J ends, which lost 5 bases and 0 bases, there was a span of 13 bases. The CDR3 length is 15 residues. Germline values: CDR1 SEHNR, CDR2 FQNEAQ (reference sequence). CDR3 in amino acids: CASSLPGAANYGYTF. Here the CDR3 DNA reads TGTGCCAGCAGCCTACCGGGAGCGGCTAACTATGGCTACACCTTC.

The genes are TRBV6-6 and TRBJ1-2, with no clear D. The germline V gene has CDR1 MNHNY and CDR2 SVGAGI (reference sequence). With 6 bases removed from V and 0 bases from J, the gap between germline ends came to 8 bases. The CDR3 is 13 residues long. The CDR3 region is CASSPGTNYGYTF. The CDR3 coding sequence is TGTGCCAGCAGCCCGGGGACTAACTATGGCTACACCTTC.

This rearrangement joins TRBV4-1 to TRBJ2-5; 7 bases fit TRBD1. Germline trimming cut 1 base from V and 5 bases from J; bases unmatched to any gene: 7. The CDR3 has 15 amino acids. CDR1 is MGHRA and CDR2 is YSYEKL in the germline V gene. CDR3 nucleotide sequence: TGCGCCAGCAGCCAAGGGGGGTCCAGGGGGGAGACCCAGTACTTC. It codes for CASSQGGSRGETQYF.

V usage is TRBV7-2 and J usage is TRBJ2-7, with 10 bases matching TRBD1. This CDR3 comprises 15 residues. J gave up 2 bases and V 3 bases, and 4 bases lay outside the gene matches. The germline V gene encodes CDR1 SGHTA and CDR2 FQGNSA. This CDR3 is CASSFPGQGTYEQYF. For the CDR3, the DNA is TGTGCCAGCAGCTTTCCGGGACAGGGGACCTACGAGCAGTACTTC.

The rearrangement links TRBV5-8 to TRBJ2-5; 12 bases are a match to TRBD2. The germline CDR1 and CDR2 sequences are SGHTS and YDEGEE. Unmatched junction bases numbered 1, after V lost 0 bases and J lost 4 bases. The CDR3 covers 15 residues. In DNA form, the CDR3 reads TGTGCCAGCAGCTTGGGGACTAGCGGGACAGAGACCCAGTACTTC. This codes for CASSLGTSGTETQYF.

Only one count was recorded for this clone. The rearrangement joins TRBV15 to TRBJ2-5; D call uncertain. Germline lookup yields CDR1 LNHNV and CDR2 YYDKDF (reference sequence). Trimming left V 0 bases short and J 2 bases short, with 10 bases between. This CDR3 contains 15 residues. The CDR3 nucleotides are TGTGCCACCAGCAGAGACAAACAGAAACAAGAGACCCAGTACTTC. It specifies CATSRDKQKQETQYF.

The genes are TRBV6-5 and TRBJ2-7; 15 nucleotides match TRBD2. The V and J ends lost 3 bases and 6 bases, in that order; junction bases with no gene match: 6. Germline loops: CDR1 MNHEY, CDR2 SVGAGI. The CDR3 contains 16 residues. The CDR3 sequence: CASSYSGTSGGFEQYV. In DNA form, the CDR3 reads TGTGCCAGCAGTTATTCTGGGACTAGCGGGGGGTTCGAGCAGTACGTC.

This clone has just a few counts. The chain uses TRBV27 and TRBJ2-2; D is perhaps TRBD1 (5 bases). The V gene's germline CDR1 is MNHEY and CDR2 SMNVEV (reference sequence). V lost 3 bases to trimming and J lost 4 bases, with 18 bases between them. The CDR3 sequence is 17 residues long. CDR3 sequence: CASSFWTLERGTGELFF. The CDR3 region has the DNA TGTGCCAGCAGTTTCTGGACACTCGAAAGAGGCACCGGGGAGCTGTTTTTT.

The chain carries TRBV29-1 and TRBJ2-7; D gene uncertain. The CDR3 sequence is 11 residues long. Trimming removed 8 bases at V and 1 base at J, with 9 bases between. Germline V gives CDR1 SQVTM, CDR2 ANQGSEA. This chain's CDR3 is CSFLTSYEQYF. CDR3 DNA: TGCAGCTTCCTGACTTCCTACGAGCAGTACTTC.

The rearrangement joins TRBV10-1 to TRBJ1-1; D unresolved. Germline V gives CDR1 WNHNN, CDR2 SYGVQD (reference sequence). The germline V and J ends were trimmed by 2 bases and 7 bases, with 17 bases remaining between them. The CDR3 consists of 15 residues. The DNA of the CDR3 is TGCGCCAGCAGTGAGCCGGGGTCCGGGCTGGGTGAAGCTTTCTTT. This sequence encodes CASSEPGSGLGEAFF.

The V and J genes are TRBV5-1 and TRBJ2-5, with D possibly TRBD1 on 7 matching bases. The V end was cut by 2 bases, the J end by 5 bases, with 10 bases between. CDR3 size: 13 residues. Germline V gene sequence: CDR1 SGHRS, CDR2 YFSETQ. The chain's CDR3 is CASSFGGGETQYF. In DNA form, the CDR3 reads TGCGCCAGCAGCTTCGGAGGGGGCGAGACCCAGTACTTC.

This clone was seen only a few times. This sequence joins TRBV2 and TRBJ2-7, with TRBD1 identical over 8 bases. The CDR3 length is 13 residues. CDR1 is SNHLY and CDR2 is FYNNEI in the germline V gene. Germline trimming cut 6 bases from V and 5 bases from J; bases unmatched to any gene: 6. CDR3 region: CASSGQGGDEQYV. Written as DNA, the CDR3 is TGTGCCAGCAGCGGACAGGGAGGCGACGAGCAGTACGTC.

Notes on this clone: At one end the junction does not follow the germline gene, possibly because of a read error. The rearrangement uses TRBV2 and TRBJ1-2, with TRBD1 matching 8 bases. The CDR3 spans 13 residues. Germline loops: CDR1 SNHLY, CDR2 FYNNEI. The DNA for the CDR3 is TGTGCCAGCAGAGCCGGGACAGGCTATGCCTACACCTTC. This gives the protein CASRAGTGYAYTF.

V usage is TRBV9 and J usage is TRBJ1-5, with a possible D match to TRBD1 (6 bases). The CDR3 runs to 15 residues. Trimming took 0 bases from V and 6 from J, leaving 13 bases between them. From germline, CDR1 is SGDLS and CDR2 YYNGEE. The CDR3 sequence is CASSVEGGQGQPQHF. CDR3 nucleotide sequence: TGTGCCAGCAGCGTAGAGGGGGGGCAAGGTCAGCCCCAGCATTTT.

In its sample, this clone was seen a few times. The CDR3 DNA follows: TGTGCCAGCACCCCACCCGGACAGGGCCACGAGCAGTACTTC. Its translation is CASTPPGQGHEQYF. This chain joins TRBV6-5 and TRBJ2-7, with 8 bases matching TRBD1. There are 14 residues in the CDR3. V gave up 7 bases and J gave up 5 bases; unmatched junction bases: 10. Germline CDR1 MNHEY, CDR2 SVGAGI.